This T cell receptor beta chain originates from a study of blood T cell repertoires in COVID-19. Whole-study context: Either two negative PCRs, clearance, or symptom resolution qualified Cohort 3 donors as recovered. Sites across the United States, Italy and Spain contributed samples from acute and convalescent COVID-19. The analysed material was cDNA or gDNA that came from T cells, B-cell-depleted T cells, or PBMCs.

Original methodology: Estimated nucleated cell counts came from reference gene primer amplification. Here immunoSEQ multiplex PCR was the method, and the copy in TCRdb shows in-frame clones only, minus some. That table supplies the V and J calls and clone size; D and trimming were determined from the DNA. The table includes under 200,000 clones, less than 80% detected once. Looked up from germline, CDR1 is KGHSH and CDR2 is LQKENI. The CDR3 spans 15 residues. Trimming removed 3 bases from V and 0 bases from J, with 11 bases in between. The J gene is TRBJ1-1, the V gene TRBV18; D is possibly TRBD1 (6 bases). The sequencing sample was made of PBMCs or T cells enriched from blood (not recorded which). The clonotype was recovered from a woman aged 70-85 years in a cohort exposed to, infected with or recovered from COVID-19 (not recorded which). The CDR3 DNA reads TGTGCCAGCTCACCCGGACAGACAATGAACACTGAAGCTTTCTTT. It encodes CASSPGQTMNTEAFF.